Below, 18 T cell receptor beta chains from the same sample are listed, as sequenced in a study of blood T cell repertoires in COVID-19. Clones were sequenced by immunoSEQ multiplex PCR, and TCRdb holds only the in-frame ones, with some missing. The sample yields 120,000 or so clones, over 75% seen once. The sequencing sample was made of peripheral blood. The receptors were sampled from a man between 65 and 79 years old with active or convalescent COVID-19.

This clone was counted between two and nine times. This sequence joins TRBV3-1 (or the pseudogene TRBV3-2) and TRBJ1-3; D call uncertain. CDR1 is LGHDT, CDR2 YNNKEL, per germline (reference sequence). Trimming pared 2 bases from V and 2 bases from J, leaving 10 bases between. This CDR3 has 15 amino acids. In DNA, the CDR3 is TGTGCCAGCAGCCAATTGGGCCTCGCTGGAAACACCATATATTTT. Translation gives CASSQLGLAGNTIYF.

This chain links TRBV9 with TRBJ2-7; D is possibly TRBD1 (5 bases). The CDR3 contains 16 residues. The V end was cut by 3 bases, the J end by 2 bases, with 18 bases between. The germline gives CDR1 SGDLS, CDR2 YYNGEE. The CDR3 DNA is TGTGCCAGCAGCGCCCTCGCGGCAGGGCTACCCTACGAGCAGTACTTC. Residues: CASSALAAGLPYEQYF.

The gene calls are TRBV28 and TRBJ2-5, with D perhaps matching TRBD1 (7 bases). The CDR3 has 14 residues. The V gene's germline CDR1 is MDHEN and CDR2 SYDVKM. V lost 5 bases and J 2 bases, leaving 12 bases between the germline ends. The CDR3 region is CASSPGGFQETQYF. Written as DNA, the CDR3 is TGTGCCAGCAGTCCAGGGGGGTTTCAAGAGACCCAGTACTTC.

This chain joins TRBV5-1 and TRBJ2-7, with 9 bases that match TRBD1. V dropped 4 bases and J dropped 3; count of bases not matched to a gene: 5. The CDR3 runs 14 residues. Germline CDR1 reads SGHRS; CDR2 reads YFSETQ. CDR3 amino acids: CASSPDRGGYEQYF. CDR3 coding DNA: TGCGCCAGCAGCCCGGACAGGGGAGGCTACGAGCAGTACTTC.

The table lists this clone with a count of one. The gene calls are TRBV28 and TRBJ2-7, with 11 positions matching TRBD2. After removal of 6 bases from V and 3 bases from J, the junction contained 10 bases not matched to a gene. Germline V gives CDR1 MDHEN, CDR2 SYDVKM. CDR3 length: 16 amino acids. The CDR3 reads CASSPGTSGSGYEQYF. The CDR3 DNA sequence: TGTGCCAGCAGCCCCGGGACTAGCGGATCCGGCTACGAGCAGTACTTC. The complete variable domain, with remaining parts taken from reference TRBV28 and TRBJ2-7, reads DVKVTQSSRYLVKRTGEKVFLECVQDMDHENMFWYRQDPGLGLRLIYFSYDVKMKEKGDIPEGYSVSREKKERFSLILESASTNQTSMYLCASSPGTSGSGYEQYFGPGTRLTVT.

This clone was counted once. The rearrangement uses TRBV21-1 and TRBJ1-5; TRBD1, the table's D call, was not compared with the DNA. TRBV21-1 is a pseudogene. CDR3 length: 18 amino acids. CDR3 in DNA: TGTGCCAGCAGCAATCCTCAGGGAAGGCTTTTGAGCAATCAGCCCCAGCATTTT. Its protein is CASSNPQGRLLSNQPQHF.

In this sample, this clone turned up once. The rearrangement uses TRBV28 and TRBJ2-1, with 8 bases fitting TRBD2. J lost 0 bases, V lost 3 bases, and 1 base had no gene match. CDR1 is MDHEN, CDR2 SYDVKM, per germline. This CDR3 is built from 15 residues. The CDR3, as DNA: TGTGCCAGCAGTTTCAGCGGGAGCTCCTACAATGAGCAGTTCTTC. Protein sequence: CASSFSGSSYNEQFF.

This rearrangement joins TRBV28 to TRBJ2-5; TRBD1 matches at 7 bases. Losses at the gene ends were 6 bases for V and 2 bases for J; bases not matched to a gene: 6. The CDR3 consists of 14 residues. Germline V gene lookup returns CDR1 MDHEN and CDR2 SYDVKM. CDR3 DNA: TGTGCCAGCAGACCACAGGGGAGACAAGAGACCCAGTACTTC. Its protein product is CASRPQGRQETQYF.

The V gene is TRBV27, the J gene TRBJ2-1, with no clear D. This CDR3 contains 14 residues. CDR1 MNHEY and CDR2 SMNVEV come from the germline V gene (reference sequence). The V and J ends lost 0 bases and 8 bases respectively, with 11 bases between them. Written as DNA, the CDR3 is TGTGCCAGCAGTTTATCGCGCGGATCGTATGAGCAGTTCTTC. Encoded protein: CASSLSRGSYEQFF.

V is TRBV4-1 and J is TRBJ1-3; D is ambiguous. V was pared by 3 bases and J by 0 bases, with 12 bases between. CDR3 length: 16 amino acids. CDR1 is MGHRA and CDR2 is YSYEKL in the germline V gene. This CDR3 is CASSQAGIRSGNTIYF. The CDR3 DNA sequence: TGCGCCAGCAGCCAGGCGGGGATCCGCTCTGGAAACACCATATATTTT.

This rearrangement joins TRBV5-4 to TRBJ2-3; 8 bases fit TRBD2. V was clipped by 4 bases and J by 0 bases; unmatched bases: 7. The germline CDR1 and CDR2 sequences are SGHNT and YYREEE (reference sequence). There are 16 residues in the CDR3. The CDR3 protein is CASSPARGASTDTQYF. In DNA, the CDR3 is TGTGCCAGCAGCCCGGCGCGGGGGGCTAGCACAGATACGCAGTATTTT.

The gene calls are TRBV5-1 and TRBJ2-3; 7 bases fit TRBD2. The germline V gene encodes CDR1 SGHRS and CDR2 YFSETQ. J was trimmed by 2 bases and V by 4 bases; bases with no gene match: 10. The CDR3 length is 16 residues. CDR3 residues: CASSPIGGRVTDTQYF. In nucleotides, the CDR3 is TGCGCCAGCAGCCCTATTGGAGGGAGGGTCACAGATACGCAGTATTTT.

The gene calls are TRBV30 and TRBJ1-2; TRBD1 agrees at 8 bases. CDR1 and CDR2 (germline): GTSNPN, SVGIG (reference sequence). The CDR3 loop spans 13 amino acids. Unmatched junction bases numbered 7, after V lost 8 bases and J lost 2 bases. The CDR3 here is CAGGQEANYGYTF. In nucleotides, the CDR3 is TGTGCCGGGGGACAGGAGGCAAACTATGGCTACACCTTC.

This clone was found once. The J gene is TRBJ2-5, the V gene TRBV27, with D possibly matching TRBD1 (5 bases). CDR1 is MNHEY, CDR2 SMNVEV, per germline (reference sequence). V was shortened by 6 bases and J by 5 bases, with 13 bases between the two germline ends. The CDR3 has 13 residues. DNA of the CDR3: TGTGCCAGCAGCTGGGGAAAGGGGGAGACCCAGTACTTC. It yields the protein CASSWGKGETQYF.

The gene calls are TRBV19 and TRBJ1-4; 8 positions agree with TRBD1. The V gene's germline CDR1 is LNHDA and CDR2 SQIVND (reference sequence). The V gene end was trimmed by 8 bases and the J gene end by 1 base; junction bases not matched to a gene: 3. The length of the CDR3 is 14 residues. The CDR3 spells CASGQGVTNEKLFF. CDR3 DNA: TGTGCCAGTGGACAGGGAGTAACTAATGAAAAACTGTTTTTT.

This chain links TRBV28 with TRBJ1-4, with D perhaps matching TRBD1 (5 bases). V was clipped by 4 bases and J by 8 bases, with 17 bases between them. The CDR3 length is 15 residues. From germline, CDR1 is MDHEN and CDR2 SYDVKM. The CDR3: CASSSPGGGNEKLFF. CDR3 sequence (DNA): TGTGCCAGCAGTTCCCCCGGCGGGGGGAACGAAAAACTGTTTTTT. The complete variable domain, with remaining parts taken from reference TRBV28 and TRBJ1-4, reads DVKVTQSSRYLVKRTGEKVFLECVQDMDHENMFWYRQDPGLGLRLIYFSYDVKMKEKGDIPEGYSVSREKKERFSLILESASTNQTSMYLCASSSPGGGNEKLFFGSGTQLSVL.

The V and J genes are TRBV5-1 and TRBJ2-2, with TRBD1 matching over 11 bases. The CDR3 loop spans 16 amino acids. V was pared by 4 bases and J by 4 bases, with 6 bases of the junction left unmatched. In germline, CDR1 is SGHRS, CDR2 YFSETQ. The CDR3 DNA reads TGCGCCAGCAGCCCCGGACAGGGGGCGGCCACCGGGGAGCTGTTTTTT. This sequence encodes CASSPGQGAATGELFF. The full variable domain, with the rest looked up from reference TRBV5-1 and TRBJ2-2, is KAGVTQTPRYLIKTRGQQVTLSCSPISGHRSVSWYQQTPGQGLQFLFEYFSETQRNKGNFPGRFSGRQFSNSRSEMNVSTLELGDSALYLCASSPGQGAATGELFFGEGSRLTVL.

This sequence joins TRBV3-1 (or the pseudogene TRBV3-2) and TRBJ2-3, with D possibly being TRBD2 (5 bases). The V end lost 1 base, the J end lost 0 bases, and 20 bases lay between the germline ends. The CDR3 covers 19 residues. The germline CDR1 and CDR2 sequences are LGHDT and YNNKEL (reference sequence). The CDR3 DNA reads as TGTGCCAGCAGCCAAGGGCGTCAGTCGAGGGAATGGAGCACAGATACGCAGTATTTT. It specifies CASSQGRQSREWSTDTQYF.